These 5 T cell receptor beta chains originate from one sample sequenced in a study of PD-1 blockade in classical Hodgkin lymphoma. All patients experienced relapse after autologous stem cell transplantation, and brentuximab vedotin exposure was variable. Sequencing was performed with immunoSEQ multiplex PCR; in TCRdb, only in-frame clones are kept and a portion is missing. The repertoire holds 30,000 to 40,000 clones, with less than 85% as singletons. The starting material was peripheral blood mononuclear cells (PBMCs), obtained before the second cycle of nivolumab. The receptors stem from a human donor with classical Hodgkin lymphoma.

The rearrangement joins TRBV9 to TRBJ2-1, with D unclear. The V gene lost 3 bases and the J gene lost 0 bases, with 16 bases spanning the gap. This CDR3 has 17 residues. Germline CDR1 reads SGDLS; CDR2 reads YYNGEE. For the CDR3, the DNA is TGTGCCAGCAGCGCCGGTTCAATCGGCAGCTCCTACAATGAGCAGTTCTTC. This codes for CASSAGSIGSSYNEQFF.

The chain combines TRBV4-1 with TRBJ2-3, with D possibly being TRBD2 (7 bases). Trimming took off 5 bases at V and 3 bases at J, with 24 bases between the two ends. The CDR3 spans 18 residues. Germline lookup yields CDR1 MGHRA and CDR2 YSYEKL. CDR3 in DNA: TGCGCCAGCAGCACACGTAGTAGGGCGGGGAGGGGGACAGATACGCAGTATTTT. Translated: CASSTRSRAGRGTDTQYF.

This sequence joins TRBV19 and TRBJ2-2, with D unclear. Trimming took off 6 bases at V and 0 bases at J, with 8 bases between the two ends. Germline V lookup: CDR1 LNHDA, CDR2 SQIVND (reference sequence). CDR3 size: 14 residues. The CDR3 DNA sequence: TGTGCCAGTAGCCCAGGTTCGAACACCGGGGAGCTGTTTTTT. Protein sequence: CASSPGSNTGELFF.

This clone occurred a few times. The chain employs TRBV12-5 and TRBJ2-5, with D unclear. This CDR3 is 16 amino acids long. Germline V gene data show CDR1 as LGHNT and CDR2 as FRNRAP. The CDR3 bases are TGTGCAGGTAGGAGCTACCGGGTCCAGAAACAAGAGACCCAGTACTTC. Its protein is CAGRSYRVQKQETQYF.

This chain connects TRBV5-4 to TRBJ2-3, with D possibly TRBD2 on 5 matching bases. The CDR3 runs to 14 residues. The ends were cut back, 2 bases at V and 3 bases at J, with 10 bases in the middle. The V gene's germline CDR1 is SGHNT and CDR2 YYREEE (reference sequence). The CDR3 loop reads CASSFRVATDTQYF. The DNA for the CDR3 is TGTGCCAGCAGCTTTAGGGTAGCGACAGATACGCAGTATTTT.